This TCR beta chain was sequenced in a study of T cell clonality in common variable immunodeficiency. Study-level points and caveats: Common variable immunodeficiency TCR beta sequences reportedly had fewer deletions and N-nucleotide insertions. CVID subjects shared fewer TCRbeta clones than healthy controls did.

Ten or more counts support this clone. Its antigen is not identified. The DNA ends 3 residues before the CDR3 does, and the rest of the CDR3 is filled in from the germline J gene. Repertoires were generated with immunoSEQ multiplex PCR, while TCRdb's copy carries only in-frame clones and drops some. In total the sample includes 55,000 to 65,000 clones, none of them seen once. With V trimmed by 5 bases and J by 4 bases, 19 bases remained unmatched. The CDR3 spans 19 residues. Germline-derived CDR1 and CDR2 are SGDLS and YYNGEE. The sample taken for sequencing was peripheral blood mononuclear cells. The source of this sequence is a person between 18 and 69 years old in good health. The genes are TRBV9 and TRBJ2-5, with TRBD2 matching over 11 bases. Incomplete CDR3 DNA: TGTGCCAGCAGTGGGGGTCCTTTACTAGCGGGAGAATCGCCAGAGACC. It is translated as CASSGGPLLAGESPET. The CDR3 in full is CASSGGPLLAGESPETQYF.